Below, 27 T cell receptor beta chains from the same sample are listed, as sequenced in a study of T cells after yellow fever vaccination. TCRdb analysed the 5' RACE reads with MiXCR anew, one entry per CDR3 protein. The data contain a few hundred thousand distinct CDR3 sequences, around a tenth of them singletons. Specimen: PBMCs, collected on the day of the first yellow fever vaccination. The receptors derive from a man in his late teens or twenties who received the YFV17D yellow fever vaccine.

This clonotype was seen a handful of times. The genes are TRBV12-3 or TRBV12-4 and TRBJ2-1, with D perhaps being TRBD1 or TRBD2 (5 bases each). This CDR3 has 15 amino acids. Trimming took off 3 bases at V and 0 bases at J, with 9 bases between the two ends. CDR3 region: CASSFWGSSYNEQFF. CDR3 in DNA: TGTGCCAGCAGTTTTTGGGGGAGCTCCTACAATGAGCAGTTCTTC.

The gene calls are TRBV5-4 and TRBJ1-2, with 8 bases aligning to TRBD1. Germline V lookup: CDR1 SGHNT, CDR2 YYREEE (reference sequence). J gave up 4 bases and V 4 bases, and 9 bases lay outside the gene matches. The CDR3 contains 15 residues. The CDR3 loop reads CASSLGDRQRYGYTF. In nucleotides, the CDR3 is TGTGCCAGCAGCCTAGGGGACAGGCAACGCTATGGCTACACCTTC.

This clonotype showed up just once. The chain couples TRBV19 to TRBJ1-2; no definite D call. The CDR3 length is 14 residues. In germline, CDR1 is LNHDA, CDR2 SQIVND (reference sequence). The V end was cut by 3 bases, the J end by 3 bases, with 11 bases between. For the CDR3, the DNA is TGTGCCAGTAGTATTCTCGGGGTGGACTATGGCTACACCTTC. This codes for CASSILGVDYGYTF.

In this sample, this clonotype turned up many times. V usage is TRBV12-3 or TRBV12-4 and J usage is TRBJ2-5; unclear D gene. The CDR3 is 13 residues long. Trimming took 7 bases from V and 5 from J, leaving 14 bases between them. The CDR3 loop is CASTYEVRETQYF. The CDR3 coding sequence is TGTGCCAGCACCTACGAGGTTCGGGAGACCCAGTACTTC.

This clonotype was observed a few times. The chain links TRBV5-1 to TRBJ1-2; TRBD1 agrees at 11 bases. This CDR3 is 13 amino acids long. With V trimmed by 4 bases and J by 13 bases, 9 bases remained unmatched. From germline, CDR1 is SGHRS and CDR2 YFSETQ. CDR3 sequence reads: CASSGRDRGILTF. In DNA, the CDR3 is TGCGCCAGCAGCGGCCGGGACAGGGGGATCCTCACCTTC.

This CDR3 reads CASSLSAGNQPQHF. In nucleotides, the CDR3 is TGCGCCAGCAGCTTGTCGGCGGGGAACCAGCCCCAGCATTTT. V gene TRBV5-1 combines with J gene TRBJ1-5; D unclear. V shed 1 base and J shed 7 bases, with 12 bases lying between them. Germline CDR1 reads SGHRS; CDR2 reads YFSETQ. The length of the CDR3 is 14 residues. Together with reference TRBV5-1 and TRBJ1-5, the CDR3 gives the full variable domain: KAGVTQTPRYLIKTRGQQVTLSCSPISGHRSVSWYQQTPGQGLQFLFEYFSETQRNKGNFPGRFSGRQFSNSRSEMNVSTLELGDSALYLCASSLSAGNQPQHFGDGTRLSIL.

This clonotype was counted a few times. This rearrangement joins TRBV12-3 or TRBV12-4 to TRBJ2-2, with 7 bases lining up with TRBD1. Trimming at V came to 5 bases and at J to 5 bases, leaving 8 bases not matched to a gene. The CDR3 contains 15 residues. Here the CDR3 DNA reads TGTGCCAGCAGTCCTGAGACAGGGCGGACCGGGGAGCTGTTTTTT. Its translation is CASSPETGRTGELFF.

V usage is TRBV4-1 and J usage is TRBJ1-2, with D possibly being TRBD1 (6 bases). The CDR3 has 16 residues. Trimming left V 2 bases short and J 1 base short, with 14 bases between. The germline gives CDR1 MGHRA, CDR2 YSYEKL. The chain's CDR3 is CASSQPRRGFNYGYTF. CDR3 nucleotide sequence: TGCGCCAGCAGCCAACCCCGCAGGGGCTTTAACTATGGCTACACCTTC.

A few counts support this clonotype. The chain combines TRBV6-5 with TRBJ2-4; perhaps TRBD1 as D (7 bases). V lost 2 bases and J lost 9, with 8 bases in between. Germline V lookup: CDR1 MNHEY, CDR2 SVGAGI. This CDR3 has 12 amino acids. The CDR3 nucleotides are TGTGCCAGCAGTTACCAGGGGGGCATTCAGTACTTC. Translation: CASSYQGGIQYF.

This clonotype was counted between two and nine times. The chain has TRBV5-1 and TRBJ2-3; D is unclear. V shed 3 bases and J shed 2 bases, with 10 bases lying between them. The CDR3 consists of 14 residues. CDR1 and CDR2 from the germline V gene are SGHRS and YFSETQ. The CDR3 DNA follows: TGCGCCAGCAGCTCAGAGGAATCCACAGATACGCAGTATTTT. Encoded protein: CASSSEESTDTQYF.

The rearrangement links TRBV7-9 to TRBJ2-7; 13 positions match TRBD2. Germline V gene data show CDR1 as SEHNR and CDR2 as FQNEAQ (reference sequence). The junction had 9 bases not matched to a gene; V was cut back by 5 bases and J by 5 bases. This CDR3 region has 16 residues. Written as DNA, the CDR3 is TGTGCCAGCAGCAGAGAAACTAGCGGGGGGGCCCACGAGCAGTACTTC. Translated: CASSRETSGGAHEQYF.

This clonotype has ten or more counts. V usage is TRBV6-4 and J usage is TRBJ2-3; TRBD1 might be the D (5 bases). This CDR3 comprises 14 residues. CDR1 MRHNA and CDR2 SNTAGT come from the germline V gene. The ends were cut back, 3 bases at V and 0 bases at J, with 7 bases in the middle. For the CDR3, the DNA is TGTGCCAGCAGTGAGGGGCGGAGCACAGATACGCAGTATTTT. Translation gives CASSEGRSTDTQYF.

This clonotype was seen a few times. The gene calls are TRBV4-2 and TRBJ2-2; TRBD2 might be the D (6 bases). Germline CDR1 and CDR2: LGHNA and YNFKEQ. The CDR3 extends over 14 amino acids. The V gene lost 1 base and the J gene lost 9 bases, with 12 bases spanning the gap. CDR3 protein: CASSQGHGDWELFF. The CDR3 DNA reads TGTGCCAGCAGCCAAGGTCATGGGGACTGGGAGCTGTTTTTT.

This clonotype has ten or more counts. The rearrangement joins TRBV6-2 or TRBV6-3 to TRBJ2-4; tentatively, D is TRBD2 (5 bases). CDR3 length equals 16 residues. Trimming took 4 bases from V and 8 from J, leaving 21 bases between them. Per the germline V gene, CDR1 is MNHEY and CDR2 is SVGEGT. CDR3 protein: CASSWSRGSGPDIQYF. The DNA for the CDR3 is TGTGCCAGCAGTTGGTCTCGGGGTTCAGGTCCGGACATTCAGTACTTC.

The V and J genes are TRBV12-3 or TRBV12-4 and TRBJ1-1; no clear D gene. This CDR3 comprises 13 residues. With 7 bases removed from V and 1 base from J, the gap between germline ends came to 10 bases. The CDR3 DNA reads TGTGCCAGCAACACAGTAGGGAACACTGAAGCTTTCTTT. This gives the protein CASNTVGNTEAFF.

In this sample, this clonotype turned up many times. The J gene is TRBJ1-2, the V gene TRBV7-2; the match to TRBD1 covers 7 bases. V was clipped by 3 bases and J by 6 bases; unmatched bases: 10. Germline CDR1 SGHTA, CDR2 FQGNSA. The length of the CDR3 is 15 residues. CDR3 DNA: TGTGCCAGCAGCTTGTTTCCGGGACAGCAGAATGGCTACACCTTC. It encodes CASSLFPGQQNGYTF.

The V call is TRBV5-4, the J call TRBJ1-1; D unclear. Trimming pared 1 base from V and 0 bases from J, leaving 7 bases between. The CDR3 covers 14 residues. Germline V gene lookup returns CDR1 SGHNT and CDR2 YYREEE (reference sequence). The CDR3: CASSLLAMNTEAFF. The DNA of the CDR3 is TGTGCCAGCAGCTTGCTGGCAATGAACACTGAAGCTTTCTTT.

This clonotype was found a few times. The chain has TRBV6-1 and TRBJ2-3; 8 nucleotides line up with TRBD1. The germline V gene encodes CDR1 MNHNS and CDR2 SASEGT. V shed 5 bases, J shed 6 bases, and the junction held 4 bases outside the gene matches. This CDR3 region has 13 residues. CDR3 sequence: CASSLTGEDTQYF. CDR3 sequence (DNA): TGTGCCAGCAGTCTGACAGGGGAGGATACGCAGTATTTT.

CDR3 DNA: TGTGCCAGCAGCTTAGTTTCCAGCCCCGAAAACACCATATATTTT. As protein: CASSLVSSPENTIYF. This chain uses TRBV7-2 with TRBJ1-3; D gene uncertain. The CDR3 is 15 amino acids. Germline V CDR1 and CDR2: SGHTA, FQGNSA. V was pared by 1 base and J by 6 bases, with 13 bases between.

The V gene is TRBV24-1, the J gene TRBJ1-2; 7 bases map to TRBD1. The J segment lost 7 bases and the V segment lost 3 bases, leaving 7 bases of the junction unmatched. Germline V CDR1 and CDR2: KGHDR, SFDVKD. The CDR3 is 14 residues long. CDR3 sequence: CATSDGDRESGYTF. The CDR3 DNA reads TGTGCCACCAGTGATGGCGACAGGGAGAGTGGCTACACCTTC.

CDR3 sequence (DNA): TGTGCCAGCAGTTACAGCCAGGGAGGCCAGCCCCAGCATTTT. It encodes CASSYSQGGQPQHF. The chain joins TRBV6-5 to TRBJ1-5; D is perhaps TRBD1 (5 bases). V lost 2 bases and J lost 7, with 12 bases in between. The V gene's germline CDR1 is MNHEY and CDR2 SVGAGI. The CDR3 is 14 amino acids.

The J gene is TRBJ2-1, the V gene TRBV24-1; TRBD1 matches at 9 bases. Trimming took 6 bases from V and 4 from J; bases not matched to a gene: 15. Germline lookup yields CDR1 KGHDR and CDR2 SFDVKD. The CDR3 runs to 18 residues. The chain's CDR3 is CATSTPGTGYGYYNEQFF. The CDR3 coding sequence is TGTGCCACCAGTACCCCAGGGACAGGGTACGGGTATTACAATGAGCAGTTCTTC.

This chain connects TRBV5-1 to TRBJ1-4; no clear D. V was pared by 3 bases and J by 8 bases, with 17 bases between. The CDR3 loop spans 15 amino acids. Per the germline V gene, CDR1 is SGHRS and CDR2 is YFSETQ. The CDR3 reads CASSYAPGNTEKLFF. CDR3 nucleotides: TGCGCCAGCAGCTATGCTCCGGGTAATACCGAAAAACTGTTTTTT.

This clonotype was found a few times. The rearrangement links TRBV7-6 to TRBJ1-5; 7 nucleotides agree with TRBD1. J gave up 5 bases and V 1 base, and 5 bases lay outside the gene matches. Germline lookup yields CDR1 SGHVS and CDR2 FNYEAQ. The CDR3 covers 15 residues. The CDR3: CASSLGQGVHQPQHF. In nucleotides, the CDR3 is TGTGCCAGCAGCTTAGGGCAGGGGGTCCATCAGCCCCAGCATTTT.

J is TRBJ2-5 and V is TRBV6-1; 7 bases agree with TRBD1. From germline, CDR1 is MNHNS and CDR2 SASEGT. J lost 5 bases, V lost 6 bases, and 6 bases had no gene match. The CDR3 has 13 amino acids. The CDR3 nucleotides read TGTGCCAGCAGATCAACAGGGGAGGAGACCCAGTACTTC. This translates into CASRSTGEETQYF.

This clonotype showed up just a few times. The V and J genes are TRBV4-1 and TRBJ2-1, with D possibly being TRBD1 (6 bases). The V end was cut by 0 bases, the J end by 8 bases, with 11 bases between. The CDR3 runs 14 residues. Germline CDR1 reads MGHRA; CDR2 reads YSYEKL. The CDR3 region is CASSQDPGVDEQFF. CDR3 DNA sequence: TGCGCCAGCAGCCAAGATCCAGGGGTAGATGAGCAGTTCTTC.

This clonotype was detected only a few times. DNA for the CDR3: TGTGCCAGCAGCCCCGTGACAGGGCGTACCTACGAGCAGTACTTC. Amino acids: CASSPVTGRTYEQYF. The chain combines TRBV7-6 with TRBJ2-7, with 7 bases matching TRBD1. With 5 bases clipped from V and 2 bases from J, the junction kept 9 bases outside the gene matches. Germline CDR1 SGHVS, CDR2 FNYEAQ. There are 15 residues in the CDR3. The variable domain in full, with the rest retrieved from reference TRBV7-6 and TRBJ2-7, is GAGVSQSPRYKVTKRGQDVALRCDPISGHVSLYWYRQALGQGPEFLTYFNYEAQQDKSGLPNDRFSAERPEGSISTLTIQRTEQRDSAMYRCASSPVTGRTYEQYFGPGTRLTVT.